This T cell receptor (beta chain) appears in the sequencing data of a study of blood T cell repertoires in COVID-19. Across the whole study: Researchers got acute and convalescent COVID-19 samples from the United States, Italy and Spain.

Profiled with immunoSEQ multiplex PCR; TCRdb holds only in-frame clones, not every one. Of some 120,000 clones listed, 65% to 85% are singletons. This sequence was found in a man between 65 and 85 years old with acute or convalescent COVID-19. Sequenced sample: peripheral blood.

The CDR3 DNA reads as TGTGCCACCAGCAGGGACTCTGAGACAGGGCGCGGCTACACCTTC. Translated: CATSRDSETGRGYTF. The chain combines TRBV15 with TRBJ1-2, with 7 positions matching TRBD1. The CDR3 sequence is 15 residues long. V lost 3 bases to trimming and J lost 8 bases; unmatched junction nucleotides: 12. Germline CDR1 is LNHNV and CDR2 is YYDKDF (reference sequence).